The 19 T cell receptor beta chains below all came from one sample that was sequenced in a study of T cells in Graves' hyperthyroidism and ophthalmopathy. RNA transcripts gave rise to amplified TCR beta CDR3 regions. The HTBI primer set drove a first-round RT-PCR of the TCR CDR3. One entry per CDR3 protein results from TCRdb running MiXCR on the multiplex PCR reads. The sample gives approximately 400,000 distinct CDR3 sequences, roughly 18% of which show up once; 35% to 45% is in the top ten. The sequenced material came from blood. The origin of the receptors is a man younger than 35 with Graves' ophthalmopathy.

The table lists this clonotype with a few counts. The chain recombines TRBV4-1 with TRBJ2-5; a weak D match, TRBD1 (5 bases). Trimming removed 0 bases from V and 4 bases from J, with 9 bases in between. The CDR3 loop spans 14 amino acids. From germline, CDR1 is MGHRA and CDR2 YSYEKL. CDR3 nucleotide sequence: TGCGCCAGCAGCCAAGACAGGGATATAGAGACCCAGTACTTC. The encoded protein is CASSQDRDIETQYF.

The rearrangement joins TRBV19 to TRBJ1-5; D is perhaps TRBD1 (6 bases). Trimming pared 6 bases from V and 7 bases from J, leaving 22 bases between. This CDR3 has 16 amino acids. Germline loops: CDR1 LNHDA, CDR2 SQIVND (reference sequence). The CDR3, as DNA: TGTGCCAGTAGACTTATACAGGGAGGGAGATGGCAGCCCCAGCATTTT. It is translated as CASRLIQGGRWQPQHF.

This chain links TRBV9 with TRBJ2-7; TRBD2 might be the D (6 bases). Germline V lookup: CDR1 SGDLS, CDR2 YYNGEE. This CDR3 comprises 15 residues. V gave up 1 base and J gave up 0 bases, with 11 bases separating them. The CDR3 here is CASSVSSGVSYEQYF. For the CDR3, the DNA is TGTGCCAGCAGCGTATCCTCGGGGGTCTCCTACGAGCAGTACTTC.

This clonotype was recorded at least ten times. The rearrangement joins TRBV6-1 to TRBJ1-1; D gene unclear. The CDR3 contains 12 residues. Germline V gives CDR1 MNHNS, CDR2 SASEGT. Trimming pared 7 bases from V and 5 bases from J, leaving 11 bases between. CDR3 protein: CASMVSLTEAFF. The CDR3 region has the DNA TGTGCCAGCATGGTGAGCTTAACTGAAGCTTTCTTT.

This clonotype was seen repeatedly, ten times or more. This rearrangement joins TRBV6-1 to TRBJ2-5, with TRBD1 matching over 7 bases. Germline CDR1 is MNHNS and CDR2 is SASEGT. V was pared by 6 bases and J by 5 bases, with 12 bases of the junction left unmatched. The CDR3 spans 15 residues. Here the CDR3 DNA reads TGTGCCAGCAGGCCGCCGGGACAGATAGGGGAGACCCAGTACTTC. Protein: CASRPPGQIGETQYF.

Concerning this clonotype: A much larger clone lies a single base off, so this may be a read error. The V gene is TRBV20-1, the J gene TRBJ2-1; D not resolved. The DNA end favors TRBJ2-7, so the J call may be wrong. Germline CDR1 and CDR2: DFQATT and SNEGSKA (reference sequence). The CDR3 has 11 amino acids. This chain's CDR3 is CSASSGNEQYF. The CDR3 DNA reads as TGCAGTGCTAGCTCTGGCAATGAGCAGTACTTC.

The sample holds many counts of this clonotype. The chain combines TRBV3-1 with TRBJ2-3; tentatively, D is TRBD2 (5 bases). This CDR3 region has 14 residues. The V gene lost 5 bases and the J gene lost 2 bases, with 11 bases spanning the gap. CDR1 LGHDT and CDR2 YNNKEL come from the germline V gene (reference sequence). DNA for the CDR3: TGTGCCAGCAGCTCGAGCGGTACCACAGATACGCAGTATTTT. This gives the protein CASSSSGTTDTQYF.

In this sample, this clonotype turned up many times. The chain employs TRBV3-1 and TRBJ1-3; the D gene is possibly TRBD1 (6 bases). The CDR3 covers 15 residues. CDR1 and CDR2 from the germline V gene are LGHDT and YNNKEL (reference sequence). V lost 4 bases to trimming and J lost 0 bases, with 10 bases between them. The CDR3 loop is CASSRNRDSGNTIYF. The CDR3 DNA sequence: TGTGCCAGCAGCCGAAACAGGGACTCTGGAAACACCATATATTTT.

The rearrangement links TRBV4-2 to TRBJ2-5, with 8 nucleotides matching TRBD2. The length of the CDR3 is 15 residues. Per the germline V gene, CDR1 is LGHNA and CDR2 is YNFKEQ. The V gene end was trimmed by 5 bases and the J gene end by 1 base; junction bases not matched to a gene: 6. CDR3 sequence: CASSFTSGSQETQYF. CDR3 in DNA: TGTGCCAGCAGCTTCACTAGCGGATCCCAAGAGACCCAGTACTTC.

This clonotype was picked up many times. This chain joins TRBV19 and TRBJ1-1; D is unclear. Trimming stripped 3 bases from V and 0 bases from J, with 8 bases between. This CDR3 spans 14 amino acids. Germline CDR1 is LNHDA and CDR2 is SQIVND (reference sequence). In DNA form, the CDR3 reads TGTGCCAGTAGTATGGGTGGCCTGAACACTGAAGCTTTCTTT. Translating gives CASSMGGLNTEAFF.

This chain links TRBV6-1 with TRBJ2-7; D perhaps matches TRBD1 (6 bases). CDR1 is MNHNS and CDR2 is SASEGT in the germline V gene. Trimming took off 6 bases at V and 2 bases at J, with 14 bases between the two ends. The CDR3 has 14 amino acids. CDR3 sequence reads: CASSLRDKTYEQYF. The CDR3 DNA reads as TGTGCCAGCAGCCTAAGGGACAAGACCTACGAGCAGTACTTC.

This clonotype was observed a few times. The gene calls are TRBV27 and TRBJ1-1; possible D gene TRBD1, 5 bases. The V end lost 6 bases, the J end lost 5 bases, and 13 bases lay between the germline ends. This CDR3 is 13 amino acids long. Germline V gene lookup returns CDR1 MNHEY and CDR2 SMNVEV (reference sequence). CDR3 DNA: TGTGCCAGCAGAGACAGTGGGGGGACTGAAGCTTTCTTT. It is translated as CASRDSGGTEAFF.

This clonotype was detected many times. The V and J genes are TRBV24-1 and TRBJ2-2; the D is unclear. This CDR3 has 14 residues. Trimming took off 3 bases at V and 2 bases at J, with 6 bases between the two ends. CDR1 is KGHDR, CDR2 SFDVKD, per germline. CDR3 sequence (DNA): TGTGCCACCAGTGATAACAGCAACACCGGGGAGCTGTTTTTT. Amino acid sequence: CATSDNSNTGELFF.

This clonotype came up many times. This chain joins TRBV12-3 or TRBV12-4 and TRBJ1-2; a possible D gene is TRBD1 (6 bases). The CDR3 loop spans 14 amino acids. V was trimmed by 7 bases and J by 4 bases, leaving 16 bases between them. The CDR3 sequence is CASKVSGVPYGYTF. CDR3 DNA sequence: TGTGCCAGCAAAGTTTCAGGGGTTCCCTATGGCTACACCTTC.

This clonotype was seen ten or more times. The chain couples TRBV12-3 or TRBV12-4 to TRBJ2-2; D possibly matches TRBD1 or TRBD2 (5 bases each). The CDR3 spans 15 residues. Deletions cut 5 bases from V and 2 bases from J, with 12 bases between. The CDR3 spells CASSIPGPNTGELFF. The CDR3 nucleotides read TGTGCCAGCAGTATTCCGGGACCAAACACCGGGGAGCTGTTTTTT.

The chain joins TRBV7-2 to TRBJ1-5; 11 nucleotides line up with TRBD1. The germline CDR1 and CDR2 sequences are SGHTA and FQGNSA. J was trimmed by 7 bases and V by 9 bases; bases with no gene match: 8. The CDR3 is 14 residues long. The CDR3 sequence: CASREWDRGQPQHF. For the CDR3, the DNA is TGTGCCAGTAGGGAATGGGACAGGGGGCAGCCCCAGCATTTT.

This clonotype was picked up a small number of times. The chain is built from TRBV10-3 and TRBJ1-2; 7 bases match TRBD1. This CDR3 is 13 amino acids long. With V trimmed by 5 bases and J by 4 bases, 4 bases remained unmatched. The germline V gene encodes CDR1 ENHRY and CDR2 SYGVKD. CDR3 sequence (DNA): TGTGCCATCAGTCCGGGACAGTTCTATGGCTACACCTTC. It translates to CAISPGQFYGYTF.

This clonotype was counted many times. V gene TRBV12-3 or TRBV12-4 combines with J gene TRBJ1-1; the match to TRBD1 covers 7 bases. J gave up 8 bases and V 6 bases, and 6 bases lay outside the gene matches. The CDR3 runs to 12 residues. CDR3 DNA: TGTGCCAGCAGCCCGGGACAGTCCGAAGCTTTCTTT. Protein: CASSPGQSEAFF.

The V call is TRBV9, the J call TRBJ1-1; D gene ambiguous. This CDR3 is built from 14 residues. Trimming stripped 3 bases from V and 6 bases from J, with 15 bases between. Germline assignment: CDR1 SGDLS and CDR2 YYNGEE. CDR3 sequence reads: CASSAMLIPAEAFF. CDR3 nucleotide sequence: TGTGCCAGCAGCGCCATGCTAATACCGGCTGAAGCTTTCTTT.